The TCR beta chain described here comes from a study of blood T cell repertoires in COVID-19. The CDR3 is made up of 15 amino acids. The germline V and J ends were trimmed by 0 bases and 0 bases, with 8 bases remaining between them. Germline CDR1 is LGHNA and CDR2 is YNFKEQ. TCRdb's copy holds only in-frame clones and misses some; the assay was immunoSEQ multiplex PCR. The sample contains over 200,000 clones, 70% to 90% of which appear only once. V usage is TRBV4-2 and J usage is TRBJ1-1; no firm D call. This receptor was obtained from a man aged 18 to 30 who had recovered from COVID-19. The material sequenced was PBMCs or T cells enriched from blood (not recorded which). The CDR3 bases are TGTGCCAGCAGCCAAGAGGAGACGGTGAACACTGAAGCTTTCTTT. Its translation: CASSQEETVNTEAFF.